The 28 T cell receptor beta chains in this list originate from one sample, sequenced in a study of T cell responses to AZD1222 COVID-19 vaccine. TCRdb's table, derived via immunoSEQ multiplex PCR, lists solely in-frame clones and lacks some. The data show about 93,000 clones, over 85% seen once. The sample here was peripheral blood, taken on day 0 of MenACWY control vaccination. These receptor sequences come from an adult in good health.

V usage is TRBV29-1 and J usage is TRBJ2-5; D may be TRBD1 (6 bases). The CDR3 is 13 amino acids. Per the germline V gene, CDR1 is SQVTM and CDR2 is ANQGSEA. V gave up 4 bases and J gave up 4 bases, with 13 bases separating them. The CDR3 DNA sequence: TGCAGCGTTGGGGGGCCTAGGGGAGAGACCCAGTACTTC. This encodes CSVGGPRGETQYF.

The chain has TRBV30 and TRBJ1-5; D gene unclear. The CDR3 sequence is 15 residues long. Germline lookup yields CDR1 GTSNPN and CDR2 SVGIG (reference sequence). V lost 2 bases to trimming and J lost 0 bases, with 11 bases between them. The CDR3 loop reads CAWSHSAYSNQPQHF. In DNA, the CDR3 is TGTGCCTGGAGTCACTCAGCGTATAGCAATCAGCCCCAGCATTTT.

The J gene is TRBJ2-3, the V gene TRBV28; 9 bases agree with TRBD1. J lost 3 bases, V lost 7 bases, and 8 bases had no gene match. Germline CDR1 MDHEN, CDR2 SYDVKM. CDR3 length: 15 amino acids. CDR3 protein: CASNSNRGRTDTQYF. The CDR3 region has the DNA TGTGCCAGCAACTCAAACAGGGGGCGTACAGATACGCAGTATTTT.

The gene calls are TRBV6-5 and TRBJ1-5, with D tentatively TRBD1 (5 bases). Looked up from germline, CDR1 is MNHEY and CDR2 is SVGAGI. Deletions cut 0 bases from V and 6 bases from J, with 15 bases between. The CDR3 sequence is 16 residues long. This CDR3 is CASSYSRPGSGQPQHF. In DNA form, the CDR3 reads TGTGCCAGCAGTTACTCGAGGCCAGGGAGTGGTCAGCCCCAGCATTTT.

This rearrangement joins TRBV2 to TRBJ1-3, with D maybe TRBD1 (5 bases). The CDR3 is made up of 11 amino acids. V gave up 6 bases and J gave up 8 bases, with 8 bases separating them. CDR1 SNHLY and CDR2 FYNNEI come from the germline V gene. The CDR3 nucleotides read TGTGCCAGCAGAGGGGAATACACCATATATTTT. Translating gives CASRGEYTIYF.

The gene calls are TRBV11-1 and TRBJ1-4; no reliable D call. The V and J ends lost 2 bases and 3 bases respectively, with 10 bases between them. This CDR3 has 15 residues. Germline V gene sequence: CDR1 SGHAT, CDR2 FQDESV (reference sequence). The CDR3 loop is CASSLMAAANEKLFF. In DNA, the CDR3 is TGTGCCAGCAGCTTAATGGCAGCAGCTAATGAAAAACTGTTTTTT.

The V gene is TRBV6-5, the J gene TRBJ2-2; 7 bases align to TRBD1. Germline V gives CDR1 MNHEY, CDR2 SVGAGI. V shed 6 bases, J shed 5 bases, and the junction held 9 bases outside the gene matches. The CDR3 is 15 residues long. CDR3 bases: TGTGCCAGCAGGAGAACAGGGGTGGGAACCGGGGAGCTGTTTTTT. Protein sequence: CASRRTGVGTGELFF.

A single count supports this clone. One end of the junction does not line up with germline, which may come from a read error. The chain recombines TRBV7-9 with TRBJ2-7; maybe TRBD1 (5 bases). This CDR3 region has 15 residues. In germline, CDR1 is SEHNR, CDR2 FQNEAQ (reference sequence). DNA of the CDR3: TGTGCCAGCAGCTTAGGGGGCACCTCCTCCTCCGAGCAGTACTTC. It specifies CASSLGGTSSSEQYF.

This clone was detected only once. This sequence joins TRBV19 and TRBJ1-1; no reliable D call. The CDR3 totals 13 residues. Germline lookup yields CDR1 LNHDA and CDR2 SQIVND (reference sequence). V dropped 4 bases and J dropped 5 bases, with 11 bases sitting between them. The chain's CDR3 is CASSTGKWTEAFF. DNA of the CDR3: TGTGCCAGTAGTACTGGAAAGTGGACTGAAGCTTTCTTT.

About this clone: At one boundary the junction diverges from the germline segment, which might be a read error. The rearrangement uses TRBV28 and TRBJ2-7; D remains unclear. The CDR3 loop spans 11 amino acids. Germline CDR1 and CDR2: MDHEN and SYDVKM. The CDR3 nucleotides read TGTGTCAGCAGTTGGGCCTACGAGCAGTACTTC. This translates into CVSSWAYEQYF. Based on the CDR3 plus reference TRBV28 and TRBJ2-7, the full variable domain is DVKVTQSSRYLVKRTGEKVFLECVQDMDHENMFWYRQDPGLGLRLIYFSYDVKMKEKGDIPEGYSVSREKKERFSLILESASTNQTSMYLCVSSWAYEQYFGPGTRLTVT.

The V gene is TRBV18, the J gene TRBJ2-1; unclear D gene. Germline CDR1 KGHSH, CDR2 LQKENI. Trimming left V 3 bases short and J 10 bases short, with 7 bases between. The CDR3 consists of 11 residues. For the CDR3, the DNA is TGTGCCAGCTCACCCTTGGAAGAGCAGTTCTTC. Translation gives CASSPLEEQFF.

The chain is built from TRBV5-4 and TRBJ2-3; D perhaps matches TRBD2 (7 bases). Trimming removed 0 bases from V and 1 base from J, with 12 bases in between. The CDR3 covers 16 residues. The V gene's germline CDR1 is SGHNT and CDR2 YYREEE (reference sequence). The CDR3 DNA is TGTGCCAGCAGCTTGGACAGAGGGGGGGGCACAGATACGCAGTATTTT. Its translation: CASSLDRGGGTDTQYF.

The chain joins TRBV7-8 to TRBJ2-7; 7 bases map to TRBD1. The ends lost 4 bases at V and 6 bases at J; junction bases unmatched: 3. This CDR3 has 12 amino acids. Germline assignment: CDR1 SGHVS and CDR2 FQNEAQ. CDR3 region: CASSSTGTEQYF. CDR3 coding DNA: TGTGCCAGCAGCTCGACAGGGACCGAGCAGTACTTC.

V and J are TRBV11-1 and TRBJ1-2; D gene ambiguous. This CDR3 contains 13 residues. Germline V gene lookup returns CDR1 SGHAT and CDR2 FQDESV (reference sequence). V lost 5 bases and J 8 bases, leaving 15 bases between the germline ends. CDR3 sequence (DNA): TGTGCCAGCAGCGTTAGGCACAGTAGCGGCTACACCTTC. Protein product: CASSVRHSSGYTF. Drawing the rest from reference TRBV11-1 and TRBJ1-2, the complete variable domain is EAEVAQSPRYKITEKSQAVAFWCDPISGHATLYWYRQILGQGPELLVQFQDESVVDDSQLPKDRFSAERLKGVDSTLKIQPAELGDSAMYLCASSVRHSSGYTFGSGTRLTVV.

The V gene is TRBV7-2, the J gene TRBJ2-1; 10 positions agree with TRBD2. Germline CDR1 is SGHTA and CDR2 is FQGNSA. The V segment lost 4 bases and the J segment 6 bases; nucleotides outside the gene matches: 3. The CDR3 extends over 14 amino acids. The CDR3: CASSSGTSVNEQFF. The DNA for the CDR3 is TGTGCCAGCAGCTCCGGGACTAGCGTCAATGAGCAGTTCTTC.

The chain is built from TRBV5-6 and TRBJ2-6; D not resolved. Germline V lookup: CDR1 SGHDT, CDR2 YYEEEE. Trimming pared 0 bases from V and 1 base from J, leaving 8 bases between. The length of the CDR3 is 16 residues. The CDR3 DNA sequence: TGTGCCAGCAGCTTGGTTATTCCGTCTGGGGCCAACGTCCTGACTTTC. This gives the protein CASSLVIPSGANVLTF.

This sequence joins TRBV5-4 and TRBJ1-1; 8 bases fit TRBD1. The CDR3 has 13 residues. J was trimmed by 6 bases and V by 7 bases; bases with no gene match: 8. The V gene's germline CDR1 is SGHNT and CDR2 YYREEE (reference sequence). As DNA, the CDR3 is TGTGCCAGCCCCCCGACAGGGGCCCCTGAAGCTTTCTTT. It translates to CASPPTGAPEAFF. Supplemented by reference TRBV5-4 and TRBJ1-1, the full variable domain reads ETGVTQSPTHLIKTRGQQVTLRCSSQSGHNTVSWYQQALGQGPQFIFQYYREEENGRGNFPPRFSGLQFPNYSSELNVNALELDDSALYLCASPPTGAPEAFFGQGTRLTVV.

The rearrangement links TRBV3-1 (or the pseudogene TRBV3-2) to TRBJ1-4; D call uncertain. The CDR3 sequence is 15 residues long. In germline, CDR1 is LGHDT, CDR2 YNNKEL (reference sequence). Trimming removed 0 bases at V and 0 bases at J, with 5 bases between. The CDR3 nucleotides read TGTGCCAGCAGCCAAGATCCTGCAACTAATGAAAAACTGTTTTTT. Translation gives CASSQDPATNEKLFF.

The rearrangement joins TRBV3-1 (or the pseudogene TRBV3-2) to TRBJ1-5; a possible D gene is TRBD1 (5 bases). Germline V gene lookup returns CDR1 LGHDT and CDR2 YNNKEL (reference sequence). The CDR3 length is 15 residues. V lost 0 bases and J lost 2, with 8 bases in between. CDR3 DNA sequence: TGTGCCAGCAGCCAAGATAGGGGTCGCAATCAGCCCCAGCATTTT. Encoded protein: CASSQDRGRNQPQHF.

The rearrangement joins TRBV28 to TRBJ2-1; D is tentatively TRBD1 or TRBD2 (5 bases each). The CDR3 covers 11 residues. Per germline, CDR1 MDHEN and CDR2 SYDVKM. Trimming stripped 6 bases from V and 12 bases from J, with 12 bases between. The CDR3 DNA is TGTGCCAGCAGCGCTAGTGGGGGGCAGTTCTTC. It specifies CASSASGGQFF.

This rearrangement joins TRBV27 to TRBJ2-7; D is uncertain. The CDR3 runs 12 residues. The germline CDR1 and CDR2 sequences are MNHEY and SMNVEV (reference sequence). V lost 2 bases to trimming and J lost 6 bases, with 8 bases between them. CDR3 coding DNA: TGTGCCAGCAGTTTAACCGGCAGCGAGCAGTACTTC. Translating it yields CASSLTGSEQYF.

The chain recombines TRBV18 with TRBJ1-5; perhaps TRBD1 as D (6 bases). V shed 2 bases and J shed 3 bases, with 8 bases lying between them. The CDR3 contains 14 residues. CDR1 and CDR2 from the germline V gene are KGHSH and LQKENI. This CDR3 reads CASSPNRVNQPQHF. For the CDR3, the DNA is TGTGCCAGCTCACCAAACAGGGTCAATCAGCCCCAGCATTTT.

The rearrangement uses TRBV6-2 or TRBV6-3 and TRBJ2-3; 12 nucleotides align to TRBD2. CDR1 MNHEY and CDR2 SVGEGT come from the germline V gene. The CDR3 covers 15 residues. After removal of 2 bases from V and 14 bases from J, the junction contained 11 bases not matched to a gene. CDR3 sequence: CASSYTPTSGGSPYF. DNA of the CDR3: TGTGCCAGCAGTTACACACCTACTAGCGGGGGGAGTCCGTATTTT.

The chain uses TRBV2 and TRBJ1-2, with a tentative D call TRBD1 (6 bases). Germline V gene sequence: CDR1 SNHLY, CDR2 FYNNEI. The CDR3 sequence is 11 residues long. V gave up 5 bases and J gave up 8 bases, with 9 bases separating them. The CDR3 reads CASSYDRGYTF. The CDR3 bases are TGTGCCAGCAGTTACGACAGGGGCTACACCTTC.

The V call is TRBV5-6, the J call TRBJ1-6; tentatively, D is TRBD1 (5 bases). This CDR3 is 14 amino acids long. The germline V gene has CDR1 SGHDT and CDR2 YYEEEE. The V end lost 0 bases, the J end lost 9 bases, and 10 bases lay between the germline ends. CDR3 sequence (DNA): TGTGCCAGCAGCTTGGCTCAGGGAGGTTCACCCCTCCACTTT. Translating it yields CASSLAQGGSPLHF.

This chain connects TRBV10-3 to TRBJ1-2; D is undetermined. The length of the CDR3 is 13 residues. Per the germline V gene, CDR1 is ENHRY and CDR2 is SYGVKD. V lost 3 bases and J 6 bases, leaving 11 bases between the germline ends. CDR3 sequence: CAISDYGGNGYTF. The CDR3 nucleotides read TGTGCCATCAGTGATTATGGAGGCAATGGCTACACCTTC.

This chain connects TRBV2 to TRBJ1-2; unclear D gene. Looked up from germline, CDR1 is SNHLY and CDR2 is FYNNEI. V lost 1 base and J lost 8, with 14 bases in between. This CDR3 has 14 amino acids. The CDR3 protein is CASSEVGISRGYTF. Here the CDR3 DNA reads TGTGCCAGCAGTGAAGTTGGCATTTCACGGGGCTACACCTTC.

The chain has TRBV5-1 and TRBJ1-2; 9 nucleotides align to TRBD1. From germline, CDR1 is SGHRS and CDR2 YFSETQ. The CDR3 spans 14 residues. J was trimmed by 6 bases and V by 7 bases; bases with no gene match: 10. CDR3 loop: CASRSLGQGDGYTF. The CDR3 DNA sequence: TGCGCCAGCCGCAGCTTGGGACAGGGTGATGGCTACACCTTC.